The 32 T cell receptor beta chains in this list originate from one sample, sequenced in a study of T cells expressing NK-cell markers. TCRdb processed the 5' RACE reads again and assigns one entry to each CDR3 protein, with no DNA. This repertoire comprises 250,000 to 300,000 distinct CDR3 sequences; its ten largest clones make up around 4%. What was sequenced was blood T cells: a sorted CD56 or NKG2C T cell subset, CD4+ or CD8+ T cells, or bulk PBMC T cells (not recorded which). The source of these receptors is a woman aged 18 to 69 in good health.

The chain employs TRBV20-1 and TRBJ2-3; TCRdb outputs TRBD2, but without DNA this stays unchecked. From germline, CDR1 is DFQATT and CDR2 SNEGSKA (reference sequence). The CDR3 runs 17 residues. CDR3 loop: CSAKAGERPTSTDTQYF.

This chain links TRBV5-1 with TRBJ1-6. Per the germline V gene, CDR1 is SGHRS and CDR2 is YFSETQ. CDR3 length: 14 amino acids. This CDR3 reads CASSSDRDRSPLHF.

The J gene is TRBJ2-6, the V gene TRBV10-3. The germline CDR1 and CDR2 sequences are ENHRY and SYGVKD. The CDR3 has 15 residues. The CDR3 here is CAISEVGSGANVLTF.

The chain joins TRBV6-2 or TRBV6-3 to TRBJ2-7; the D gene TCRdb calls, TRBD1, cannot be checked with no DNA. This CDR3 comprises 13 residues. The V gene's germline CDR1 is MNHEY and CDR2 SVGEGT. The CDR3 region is CASTEDRAGEQYF.

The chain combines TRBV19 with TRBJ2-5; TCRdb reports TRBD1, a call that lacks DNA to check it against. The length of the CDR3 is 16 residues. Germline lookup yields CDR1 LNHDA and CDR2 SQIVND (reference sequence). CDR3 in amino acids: CASSIDRGPRQETQYF.

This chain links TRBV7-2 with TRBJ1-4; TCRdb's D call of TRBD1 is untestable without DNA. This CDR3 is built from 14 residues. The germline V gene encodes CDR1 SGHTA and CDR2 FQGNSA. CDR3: CASSATGGFEKLFF.

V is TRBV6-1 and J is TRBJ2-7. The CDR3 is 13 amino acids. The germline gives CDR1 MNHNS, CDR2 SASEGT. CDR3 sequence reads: CASRPPMMQEQYF.

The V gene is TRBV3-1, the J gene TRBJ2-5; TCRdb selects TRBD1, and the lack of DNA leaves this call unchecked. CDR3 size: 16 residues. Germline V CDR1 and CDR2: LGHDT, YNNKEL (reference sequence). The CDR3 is CASSQGAGQGQETQYF.

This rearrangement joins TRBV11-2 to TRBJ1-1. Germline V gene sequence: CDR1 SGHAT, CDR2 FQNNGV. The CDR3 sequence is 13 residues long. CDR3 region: CASSGVMNTEAFF.

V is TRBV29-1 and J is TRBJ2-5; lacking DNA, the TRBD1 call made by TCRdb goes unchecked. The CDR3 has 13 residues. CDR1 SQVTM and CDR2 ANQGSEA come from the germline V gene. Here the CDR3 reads CSVLSGGQETQYF.

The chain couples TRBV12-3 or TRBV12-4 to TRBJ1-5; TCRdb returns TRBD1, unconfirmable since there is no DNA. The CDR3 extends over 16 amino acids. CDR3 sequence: CASTQTQGAGNQPQHF.

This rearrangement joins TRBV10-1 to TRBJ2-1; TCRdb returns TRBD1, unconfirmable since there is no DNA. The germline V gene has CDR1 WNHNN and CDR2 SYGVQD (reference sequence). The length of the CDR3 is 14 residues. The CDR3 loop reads CASSETLGGNEQFF.

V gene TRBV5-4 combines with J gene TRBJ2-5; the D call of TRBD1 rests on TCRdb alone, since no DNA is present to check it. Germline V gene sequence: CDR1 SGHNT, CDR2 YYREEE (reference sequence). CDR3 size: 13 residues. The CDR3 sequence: CASSTTAGETQYF.

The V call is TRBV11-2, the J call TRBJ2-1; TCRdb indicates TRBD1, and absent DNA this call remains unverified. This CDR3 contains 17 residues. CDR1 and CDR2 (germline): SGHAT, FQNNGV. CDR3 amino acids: CASSLNRAPRSSNEQFF.

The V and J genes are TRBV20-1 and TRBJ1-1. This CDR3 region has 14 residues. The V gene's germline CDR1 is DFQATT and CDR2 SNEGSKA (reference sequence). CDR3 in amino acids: CSARKGTLNTEAFF.

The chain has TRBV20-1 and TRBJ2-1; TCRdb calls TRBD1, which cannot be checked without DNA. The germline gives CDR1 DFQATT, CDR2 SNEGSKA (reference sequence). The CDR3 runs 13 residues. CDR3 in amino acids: CSAPWSSYNEQFF.

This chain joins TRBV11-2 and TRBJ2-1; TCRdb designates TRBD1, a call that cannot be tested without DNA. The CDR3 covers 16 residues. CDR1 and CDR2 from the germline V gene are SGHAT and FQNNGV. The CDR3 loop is CASSKISGQSYNEQFF.

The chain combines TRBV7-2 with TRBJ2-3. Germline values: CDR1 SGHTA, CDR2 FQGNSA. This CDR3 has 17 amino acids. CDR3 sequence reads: CASSLGALAGGTDTQYF.

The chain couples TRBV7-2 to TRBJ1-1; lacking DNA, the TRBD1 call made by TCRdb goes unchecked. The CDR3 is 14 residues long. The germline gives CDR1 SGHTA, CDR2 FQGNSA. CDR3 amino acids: CASTLTAHNTEAFF.

CDR3 sequence reads: CSADAQGRLFF. The chain couples TRBV20-1 to TRBJ1-4; TCRdb lists TRBD1, though no DNA is available to test this call. Germline V gene lookup returns CDR1 DFQATT and CDR2 SNEGSKA (reference sequence). The CDR3 sequence is 11 residues long.

The CDR3 loop is CSVGGVNTEAFF. The chain couples TRBV29-1 to TRBJ1-1; TCRdb picks TRBD1, but there is no DNA to check that call. Germline assignment: CDR1 SQVTM and CDR2 ANQGSEA. This CDR3 contains 12 residues.

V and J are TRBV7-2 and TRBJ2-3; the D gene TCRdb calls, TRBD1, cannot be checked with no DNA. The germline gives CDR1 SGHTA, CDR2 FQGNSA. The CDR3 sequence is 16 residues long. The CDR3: CASSSSGWRGPNTQYF.

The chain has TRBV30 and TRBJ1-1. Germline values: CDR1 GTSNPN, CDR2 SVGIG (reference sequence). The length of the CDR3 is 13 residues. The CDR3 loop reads CAWSVSMNTEAFF.

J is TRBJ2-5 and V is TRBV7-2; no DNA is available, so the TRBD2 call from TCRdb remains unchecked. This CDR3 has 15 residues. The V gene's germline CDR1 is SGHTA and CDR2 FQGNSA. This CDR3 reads CASTPTSGRKETQYF.

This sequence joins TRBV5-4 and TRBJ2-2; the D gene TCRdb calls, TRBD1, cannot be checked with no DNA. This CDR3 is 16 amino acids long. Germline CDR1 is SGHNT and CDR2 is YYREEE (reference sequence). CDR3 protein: CASSLGGGRGTGELFF.

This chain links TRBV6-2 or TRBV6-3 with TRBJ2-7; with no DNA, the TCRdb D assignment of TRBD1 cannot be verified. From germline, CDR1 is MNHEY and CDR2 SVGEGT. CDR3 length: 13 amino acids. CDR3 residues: CASLRDSSYEQYF.

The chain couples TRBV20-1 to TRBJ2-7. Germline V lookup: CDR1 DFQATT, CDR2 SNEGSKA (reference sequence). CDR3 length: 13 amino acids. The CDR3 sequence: CSARALSSYEQYF.

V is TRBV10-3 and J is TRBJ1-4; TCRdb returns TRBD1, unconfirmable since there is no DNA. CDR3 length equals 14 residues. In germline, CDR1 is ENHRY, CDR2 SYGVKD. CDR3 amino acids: CAISESGRYEKLFF.

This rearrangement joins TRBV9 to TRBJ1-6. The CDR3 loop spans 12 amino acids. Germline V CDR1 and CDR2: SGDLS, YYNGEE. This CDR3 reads CASSQEGVPLHF.

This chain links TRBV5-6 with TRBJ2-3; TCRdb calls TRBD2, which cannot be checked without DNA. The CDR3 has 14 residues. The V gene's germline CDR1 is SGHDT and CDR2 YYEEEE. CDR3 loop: CASSYGALPDTQYF.

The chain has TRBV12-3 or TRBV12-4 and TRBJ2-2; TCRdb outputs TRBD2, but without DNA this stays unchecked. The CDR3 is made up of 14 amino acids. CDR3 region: CASSNLAGTGELFF.

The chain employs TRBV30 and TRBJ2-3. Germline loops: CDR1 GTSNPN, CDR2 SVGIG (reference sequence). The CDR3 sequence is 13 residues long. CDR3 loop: CAWSVHLSDTQYF.